This TCR beta chain was sequenced in a study of human T cells and chemical hapten exposure. As for the study in general: Variability of per-sample TCR yields stemmed mainly from small differences in pooled library volume.

This clonotype was detected many times. Its antigen is as yet unknown. The library labeled individual cDNA molecules by adding unique molecular identifiers to them. Original handling: Samples ranged from about 20,000 to 750,000 TCRs, with a median of roughly 96,000. MiXCR, applied by TCRdb to the reads, yields one record per CDR3 protein. TCRdb, rather than the study authors, made the V and J calls. Here the sample spans more than 100,000 distinct CDR3 sequences, around 8.5% being singletons. Study-wide results and caveats: No alteration of TCRs above 1 in 1000 frequency was seen with DPC sensitization.

Extraction of total RNA was performed on unfractionated whole blood. Sequences were obtained from whole blood. The source of this sequence is a human donor in good health. Some clones in this sample may be carry-over from other donors' samples.

Here the CDR3 reads CASSYSNSYLDTEAFF. CDR3 DNA sequence: TGTGCCAGCAGTTACTCGAATAGCTATTTGGACACTGAAGCTTTCTTT. The chain carries TRBV6-6 and TRBJ1-1; D remains ambiguous. This CDR3 spans 16 amino acids. The V end lost 0 bases, the J end lost 3 bases, and 14 bases lay between the germline ends. Germline loops: CDR1 MNHNY, CDR2 SVGAGI (reference sequence).